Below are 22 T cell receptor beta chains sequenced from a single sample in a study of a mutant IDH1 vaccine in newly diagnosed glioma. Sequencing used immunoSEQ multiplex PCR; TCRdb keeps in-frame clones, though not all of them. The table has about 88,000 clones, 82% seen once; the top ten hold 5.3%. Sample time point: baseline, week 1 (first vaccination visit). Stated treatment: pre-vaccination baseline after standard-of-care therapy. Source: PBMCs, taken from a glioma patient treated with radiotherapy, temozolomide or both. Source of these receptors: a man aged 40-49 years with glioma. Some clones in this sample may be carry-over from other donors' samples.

CDR3 amino acids: CASSVDRAWNEAFF. DNA for the CDR3: TGTGCCAGCAGCGTAGACAGGGCCTGGAATGAAGCTTTCTTT. The chain links TRBV9 to TRBJ1-1, with D possibly matching TRBD1 (6 bases). V was shortened by 0 bases and J by 7 bases, with 13 bases between the two germline ends. Germline CDR1 reads SGDLS; CDR2 reads YYNGEE. The CDR3 is 14 residues long.

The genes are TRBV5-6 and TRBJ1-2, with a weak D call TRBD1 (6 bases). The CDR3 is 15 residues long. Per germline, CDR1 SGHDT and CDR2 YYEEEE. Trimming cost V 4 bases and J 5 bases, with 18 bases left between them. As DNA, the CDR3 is TGTGCCAGCAGCCCAACACAGGGACTGGGGTATGGCTACACCTTC. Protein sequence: CASSPTQGLGYGYTF.

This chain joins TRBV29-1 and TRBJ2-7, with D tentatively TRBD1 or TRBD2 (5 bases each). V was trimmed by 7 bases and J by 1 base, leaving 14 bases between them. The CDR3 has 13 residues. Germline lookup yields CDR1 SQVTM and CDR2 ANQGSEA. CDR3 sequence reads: CSAGTDLSYEQYF. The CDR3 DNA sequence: TGCAGCGCCGGGACGGACCTATCCTACGAGCAGTACTTC.

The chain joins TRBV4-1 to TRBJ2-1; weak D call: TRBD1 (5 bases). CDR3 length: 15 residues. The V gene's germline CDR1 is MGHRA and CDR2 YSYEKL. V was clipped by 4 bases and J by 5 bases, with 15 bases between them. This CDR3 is CASSLYRPLNNEQFF. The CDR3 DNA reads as TGCGCCAGCAGCCTTTACAGGCCCTTAAACAATGAGCAGTTCTTC.

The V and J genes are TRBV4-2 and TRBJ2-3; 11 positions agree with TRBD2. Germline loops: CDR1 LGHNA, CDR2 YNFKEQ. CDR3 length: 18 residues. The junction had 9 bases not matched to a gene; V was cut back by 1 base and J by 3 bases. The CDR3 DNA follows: TGTGCCAGCAGCCAAGTGGAGGTTAGCGGGGGGGATACAGATACGCAGTATTTT. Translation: CASSQVEVSGGDTDTQYF.

This chain's CDR3 is CSVFEHTGELFF. CDR3 nucleotides: TGCAGCGTCTTTGAACACACCGGGGAGCTGTTTTTT. The J gene is TRBJ2-2, the V gene TRBV29-1, with no clear D. Trimming stripped 6 bases from V and 3 bases from J, with 8 bases between. The CDR3 is 12 amino acids. Per germline, CDR1 SQVTM and CDR2 ANQGSEA.

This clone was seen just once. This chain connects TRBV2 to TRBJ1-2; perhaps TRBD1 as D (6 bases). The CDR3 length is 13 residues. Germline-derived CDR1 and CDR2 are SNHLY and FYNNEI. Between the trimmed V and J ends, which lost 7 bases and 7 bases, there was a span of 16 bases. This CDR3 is CASTQEQGGGYTF. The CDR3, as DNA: TGTGCCAGCACGCAGGAACAGGGTGGTGGCTACACCTTC.

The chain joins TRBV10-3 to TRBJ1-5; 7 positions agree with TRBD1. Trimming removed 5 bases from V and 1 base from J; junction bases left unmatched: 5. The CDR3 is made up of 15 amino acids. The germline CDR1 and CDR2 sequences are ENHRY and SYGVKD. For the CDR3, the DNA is TGTGCCATCAGTCCGACAGGGATGAGCAATCAGCCCCAGCATTTT. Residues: CAISPTGMSNQPQHF.

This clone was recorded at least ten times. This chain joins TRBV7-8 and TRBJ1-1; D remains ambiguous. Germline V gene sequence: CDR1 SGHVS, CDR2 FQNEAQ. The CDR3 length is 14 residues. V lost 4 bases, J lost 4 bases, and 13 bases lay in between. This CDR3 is CASSSTEGRTEAFF. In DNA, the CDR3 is TGTGCCAGCAGCTCAACAGAGGGCCGCACTGAAGCTTTCTTT.

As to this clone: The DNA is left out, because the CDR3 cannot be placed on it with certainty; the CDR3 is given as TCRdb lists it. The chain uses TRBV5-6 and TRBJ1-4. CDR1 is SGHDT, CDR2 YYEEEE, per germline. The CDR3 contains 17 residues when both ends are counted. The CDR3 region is CASSSLSFGAGGEKLFF.

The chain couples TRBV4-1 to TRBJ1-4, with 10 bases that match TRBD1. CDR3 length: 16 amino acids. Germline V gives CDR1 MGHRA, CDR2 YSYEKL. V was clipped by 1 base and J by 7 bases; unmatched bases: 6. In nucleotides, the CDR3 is TGCGCCAGCAGCCAAGGACAGGGGGCCGGGGGTGAAAAACTGTTTTTT. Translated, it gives CASSQGQGAGGEKLFF.

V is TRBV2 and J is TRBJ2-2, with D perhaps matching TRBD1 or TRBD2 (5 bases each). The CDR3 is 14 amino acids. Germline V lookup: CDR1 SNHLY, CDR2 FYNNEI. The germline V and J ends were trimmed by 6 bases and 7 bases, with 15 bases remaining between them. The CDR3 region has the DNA TGTGCCAGCAGGGCCGGGACCTCCCACGGGGAGCTGTTTTTT. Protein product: CASRAGTSHGELFF.

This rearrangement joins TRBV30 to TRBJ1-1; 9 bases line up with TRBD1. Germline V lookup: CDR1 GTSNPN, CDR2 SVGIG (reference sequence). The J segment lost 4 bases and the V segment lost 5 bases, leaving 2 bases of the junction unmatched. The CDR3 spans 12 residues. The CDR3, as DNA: TGTGCCTGGGGGGACAGGGCCACTGAAGCTTTCTTT. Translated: CAWGDRATEAFF.

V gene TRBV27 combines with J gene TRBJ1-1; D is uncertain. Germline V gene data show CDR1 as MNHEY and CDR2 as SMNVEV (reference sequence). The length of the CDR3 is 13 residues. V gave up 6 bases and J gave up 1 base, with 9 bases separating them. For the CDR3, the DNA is TGTGCCAGCAGGCCCTCTGGGAACACTGAAGCTTTCTTT. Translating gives CASRPSGNTEAFF.

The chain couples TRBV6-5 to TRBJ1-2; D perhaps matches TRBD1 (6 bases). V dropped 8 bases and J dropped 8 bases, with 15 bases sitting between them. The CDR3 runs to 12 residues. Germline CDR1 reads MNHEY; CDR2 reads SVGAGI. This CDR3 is CASGGPAWGYTF. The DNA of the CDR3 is TGTGCCAGCGGGGGGCCCGCTTGGGGCTACACCTTC.

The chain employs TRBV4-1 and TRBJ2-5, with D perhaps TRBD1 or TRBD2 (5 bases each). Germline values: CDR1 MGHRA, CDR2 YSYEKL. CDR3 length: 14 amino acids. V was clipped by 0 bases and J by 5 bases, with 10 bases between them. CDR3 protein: CASSQDPGDETQYF. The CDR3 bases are TGCGCCAGCAGCCAAGATCCCGGGGACGAGACCCAGTACTTC.

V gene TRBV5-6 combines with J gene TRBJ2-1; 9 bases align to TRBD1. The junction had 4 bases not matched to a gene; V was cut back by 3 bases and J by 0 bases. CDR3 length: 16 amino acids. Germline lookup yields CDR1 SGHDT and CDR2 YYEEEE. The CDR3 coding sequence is TGTGCCAGCAGCTGGACAGGGGACCGCTCCTACAATGAGCAGTTCTTC. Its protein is CASSWTGDRSYNEQFF. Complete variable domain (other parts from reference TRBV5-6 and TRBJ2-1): DAGVTQSPTHLIKTRGQQVTLRCSPKSGHDTVSWYQQALGQGPQFIFQYYEEEERQRGNFPDRFSGHQFPNYSSELNVNALLLGDSALYLCASSWTGDRSYNEQFFGPGTRLTVL.

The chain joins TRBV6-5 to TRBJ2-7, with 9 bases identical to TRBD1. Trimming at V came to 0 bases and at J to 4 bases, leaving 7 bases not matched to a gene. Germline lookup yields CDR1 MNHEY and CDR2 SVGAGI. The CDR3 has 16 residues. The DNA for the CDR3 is TGTGCCAGCAGTTACTCGACTCGGACAGGGGATTACGAGCAGTACTTC. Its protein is CASSYSTRTGDYEQYF.

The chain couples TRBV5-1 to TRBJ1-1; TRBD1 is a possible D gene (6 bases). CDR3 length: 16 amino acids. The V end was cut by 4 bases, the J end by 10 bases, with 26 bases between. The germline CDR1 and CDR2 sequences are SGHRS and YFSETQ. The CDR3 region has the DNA TGCGCCAGCAGCGGAGGATTCAACAGGGATGACCAGGGAGCTTTCTTT. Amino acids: CASSGGFNRDDQGAFF.

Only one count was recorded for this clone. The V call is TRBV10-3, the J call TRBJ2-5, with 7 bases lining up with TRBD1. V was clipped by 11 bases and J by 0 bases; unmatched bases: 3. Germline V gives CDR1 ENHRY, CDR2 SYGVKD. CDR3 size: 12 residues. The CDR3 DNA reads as TGTGCCTCGGGACAGAACCAAGAGACCCAGTACTTC. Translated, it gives CASGQNQETQYF.

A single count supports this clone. Written as DNA, the CDR3 is TGTGCCAGCAGTCACATACAGAGTAACACTGAAGCTTTCTTT. It specifies CASSHIQSNTEAFF. The chain uses TRBV6-5 and TRBJ1-1, with D uncertain. CDR1 is MNHEY, CDR2 SVGAGI, per germline. The CDR3 contains 14 residues. Trimming removed 5 bases at V and 2 bases at J, with 12 bases between.

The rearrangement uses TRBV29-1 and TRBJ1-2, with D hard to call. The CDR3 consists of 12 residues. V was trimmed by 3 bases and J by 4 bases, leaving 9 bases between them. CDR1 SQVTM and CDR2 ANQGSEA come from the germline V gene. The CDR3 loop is CSVETSGYGYTF. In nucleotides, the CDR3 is TGCAGCGTTGAGACGTCGGGCTATGGCTACACCTTC.